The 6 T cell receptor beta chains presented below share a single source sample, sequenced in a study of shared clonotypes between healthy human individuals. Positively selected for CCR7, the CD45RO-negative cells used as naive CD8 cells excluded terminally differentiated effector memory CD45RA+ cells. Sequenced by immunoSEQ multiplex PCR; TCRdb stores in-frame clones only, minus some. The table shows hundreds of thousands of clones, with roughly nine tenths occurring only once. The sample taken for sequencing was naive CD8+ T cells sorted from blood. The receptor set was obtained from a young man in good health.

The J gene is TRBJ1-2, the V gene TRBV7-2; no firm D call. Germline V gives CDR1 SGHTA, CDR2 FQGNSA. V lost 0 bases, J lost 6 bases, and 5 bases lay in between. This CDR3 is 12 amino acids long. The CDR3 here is CASSLAGDGYTF. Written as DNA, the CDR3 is TGTGCCAGCAGCTTAGCTGGGGATGGCTACACCTTC.

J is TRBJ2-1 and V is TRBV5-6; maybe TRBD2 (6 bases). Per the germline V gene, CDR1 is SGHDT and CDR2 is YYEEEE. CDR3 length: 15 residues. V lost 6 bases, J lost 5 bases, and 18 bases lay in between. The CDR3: CASTIGGRTNNEQFF. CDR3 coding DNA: TGTGCCAGCACCATCGGGGGACGGACCAACAATGAGCAGTTCTTC. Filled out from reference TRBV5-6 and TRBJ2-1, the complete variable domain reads DAGVTQSPTHLIKTRGQQVTLRCSPKSGHDTVSWYQQALGQGPQFIFQYYEEEERQRGNFPDRFSGHQFPNYSSELNVNALLLGDSALYLCASTIGGRTNNEQFFGPGTRLTVL.

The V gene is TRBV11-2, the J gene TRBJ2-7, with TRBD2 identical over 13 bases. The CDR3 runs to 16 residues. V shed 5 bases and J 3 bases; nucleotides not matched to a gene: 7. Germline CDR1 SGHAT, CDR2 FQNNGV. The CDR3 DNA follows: TGTGCCAGCAGCGTACTAGCGGGAGGGCTCCACTACGAGCAGTACTTC. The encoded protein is CASSVLAGGLHYEQYF.

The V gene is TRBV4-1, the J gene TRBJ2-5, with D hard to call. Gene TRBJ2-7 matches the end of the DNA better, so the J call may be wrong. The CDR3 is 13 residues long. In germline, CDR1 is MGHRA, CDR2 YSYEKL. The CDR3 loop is CASSQAPGSEQYF. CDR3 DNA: TGCGCCAGCAGCCAGGCTCCAGGTTCCGAGCAGTACTTC.

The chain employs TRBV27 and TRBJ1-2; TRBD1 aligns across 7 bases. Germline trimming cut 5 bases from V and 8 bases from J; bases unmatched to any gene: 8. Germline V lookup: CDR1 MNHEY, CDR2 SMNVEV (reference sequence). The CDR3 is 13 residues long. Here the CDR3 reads CASSPSTGQGYTF. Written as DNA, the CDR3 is TGTGCCAGCAGTCCCTCGACAGGGCAAGGCTACACCTTC.

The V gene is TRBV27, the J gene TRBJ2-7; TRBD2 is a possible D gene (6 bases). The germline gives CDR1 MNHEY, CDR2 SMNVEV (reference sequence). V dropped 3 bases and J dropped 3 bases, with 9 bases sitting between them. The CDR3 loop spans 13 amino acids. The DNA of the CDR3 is TGTGCCAGCAGTTTTTCCGGGGGCTACGAGCAGTACTTC. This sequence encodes CASSFSGGYEQYF.